Shown below are 21 T cell receptor beta chains from a single sample sequenced in a study of cytomegalovirus exposure and HLA in healthy donors. PCR amplification relied on 60 Vbeta primers (plus 13 Jbeta primers). The protocol was immunoSEQ multiplex PCR, while the TCRdb copy is restricted to in-frame clones and leaves out a portion. The data show about 160,000 clones, roughly 82% seen once. Material: PBMCs. The receptors were sampled from a girl under 18 in good health and CMV-seropositive.

This clone has just a few counts. CDR3 amino acids: CATGGGRRTSGGLISYEQYF. Here the CDR3 DNA reads TGTGCCACCGGCGGGGGCCGGCGGACTAGCGGGGGGCTGATCTCCTACGAGCAGTACTTC. This chain uses TRBV15 with TRBJ2-7; 14 nucleotides line up with TRBD2. V dropped 8 bases and J dropped 0; count of bases not matched to a gene: 18. This CDR3 contains 20 residues. Per germline, CDR1 LNHNV and CDR2 YYDKDF (reference sequence).

The chain links TRBV5-6 to TRBJ1-2; D is perhaps TRBD1 (5 bases). The CDR3 runs to 13 residues. V lost 0 bases and J 3 bases, leaving 6 bases between the germline ends. The germline V gene has CDR1 SGHDT and CDR2 YYEEEE. The DNA of the CDR3 is TGTGCCAGCAGCTTGGGGGGGGACTATGGCTACACCTTC. Translating it yields CASSLGGDYGYTF.

The gene calls are TRBV13 and TRBJ2-5; TRBD2 matches at 14 bases. The J call may be wrong; the DNA end is better matched by TRBJ2-7. Germline lookup yields CDR1 PRHDT and CDR2 FYEKMQ (reference sequence). This CDR3 is 17 amino acids long. The CDR3 DNA reads as TGTGCCAGCAGCCTCGGGACTAGCGGGAGACCTTCCTACGAGCAGTACTTC. Residues: CASSLGTSGRPSYEQYF.

This clone turned up a few times. The chain uses TRBV11-3 and TRBJ1-1, with D unresolved. Germline V lookup: CDR1 SGHNT, CDR2 YENEEA. This CDR3 contains 13 residues. Deletions cut 2 bases from V and 3 bases from J, with 7 bases between. CDR3 residues: CASSLFTDTEAFF. The CDR3 nucleotides are TGTGCCAGCAGCTTATTCACTGACACTGAAGCTTTCTTT.

This clone was seen only once. The chain uses TRBV2 and TRBJ1-1, with TRBD1 as a possible D gene (6 bases). The CDR3 length is 15 residues. The V end was cut by 6 bases, the J end by 1 base, with 15 bases between. Germline CDR1 and CDR2: SNHLY and FYNNEI. Here the CDR3 DNA reads TGTGCCAGCAGCGTCGACAGGCCCTCGAACACTGAAGCTTTCTTT. It specifies CASSVDRPSNTEAFF.

V is TRBV6-4 and J is TRBJ2-1; TRBD1 agrees at 10 bases. The V segment lost 4 bases and the J segment 6 bases; nucleotides outside the gene matches: 12. The CDR3 loop spans 17 amino acids. Germline lookup yields CDR1 MRHNA and CDR2 SNTAGT. The CDR3: CASSVSPGTGVGNEQFF. The CDR3 coding sequence is TGTGCCAGCAGTGTCAGCCCCGGGACAGGGGTGGGCAATGAGCAGTTCTTC.

The chain employs TRBV9 and TRBJ1-2, with D uncertain. CDR1 and CDR2 from the germline V gene are SGDLS and YYNGEE. The CDR3 has 13 residues. The V gene lost 3 bases and the J gene lost 2 bases, with 8 bases spanning the gap. The CDR3 reads CASSDHENYGYTF. The CDR3 bases are TGTGCCAGCAGCGACCACGAGAACTATGGCTACACCTTC. The full variable domain, its missing parts supplied by reference TRBV9 and TRBJ1-2, is DSGVTQTPKHLITATGQRVTLRCSPRSGDLSVYWYQQSLDQGLQFLIQYYNGEERAKGNILERFSAQQFPDLHSELNLSSLELGDSALYFCASSDHENYGYTFGSGTRLTVV.

This chain links TRBV7-9 with TRBJ2-7, with 7 bases matching TRBD1. The CDR3 extends over 14 amino acids. V lost 3 bases to trimming and J lost 0 bases; unmatched junction nucleotides: 2. The germline CDR1 and CDR2 sequences are SEHNR and FQNEAQ (reference sequence). The CDR3 spells CASSLDRSSYEQYF. In DNA, the CDR3 is TGTGCCAGCAGCTTGGACAGGAGCTCCTACGAGCAGTACTTC.

This chain connects TRBV28 to TRBJ1-3, with a possible D match to TRBD1 (6 bases). With 6 bases removed from V and 4 bases from J, the gap between germline ends came to 13 bases. Germline V gives CDR1 MDHEN, CDR2 SYDVKM. The CDR3 runs 14 residues. CDR3 DNA sequence: TGTGCCAGCAGCAAACAGGGCGCAGGAAACACCATATATTTT. Translating it yields CASSKQGAGNTIYF.

V is TRBV4-3 and J is TRBJ2-3; weak D call: TRBD1 (6 bases). This CDR3 has 16 amino acids. The V end was cut by 1 base, the J end by 0 bases, with 11 bases between. The germline CDR1 and CDR2 sequences are LGHNA and YSLEER. The CDR3 coding sequence is TGCGCCAGCAGCCAAGCTAAGGGACATAGCACAGATACGCAGTATTTT. Protein: CASSQAKGHSTDTQYF.

This chain connects TRBV14 to TRBJ1-2; D is possibly TRBD1 (5 bases). The germline gives CDR1 SGHDN, CDR2 FVKESK. This CDR3 region has 15 residues. Trimming removed 3 bases at V and 5 bases at J, with 16 bases between. CDR3 amino acids: CASSQVHAGHYGYTF. The CDR3 DNA sequence: TGTGCCAGCAGCCAGGTGCACGCAGGGCATTATGGCTACACCTTC.

The rearrangement links TRBV29-1 to TRBJ2-7; unclear D gene. Germline V gene lookup returns CDR1 SQVTM and CDR2 ANQGSEA. The V end was cut by 7 bases, the J end by 0 bases, with 10 bases between. This CDR3 has 12 residues. The DNA of the CDR3 is TGCAGCGGGATTGACAACTCCTACGAGCAGTACTTC. This codes for CSGIDNSYEQYF.

The V gene is TRBV6-5, the J gene TRBJ1-1, with D unresolved. The CDR3 contains 14 residues. Germline CDR1 and CDR2: MNHEY and SVGAGI. V shed 2 bases and J shed 1 base, with 8 bases lying between them. The CDR3 spells CASSYSWQNTEAFF. The CDR3 region has the DNA TGTGCCAGCAGTTACAGTTGGCAGAACACTGAAGCTTTCTTT.

The rearrangement uses TRBV5-1 and TRBJ2-1, with D unclear. Looked up from germline, CDR1 is SGHRS and CDR2 is YFSETQ. The CDR3 is 14 residues long. Trimming left V 0 bases short and J 4 bases short, with 8 bases between. The CDR3 DNA sequence: TGCGCCAGCAGCTTGGGTCTACCTTACAATGAGCAGTTCTTC. Translated: CASSLGLPYNEQFF.

The rearrangement uses TRBV7-2 and TRBJ2-1, with 11 positions matching TRBD2. This CDR3 is 16 amino acids long. CDR1 and CDR2 from the germline V gene are SGHTA and FQGNSA. Trimming removed 6 bases from V and 7 bases from J; junction bases left unmatched: 11. The CDR3, as DNA: TGTGCCAGCAGTCCGACTTCGGCTAGCGGGGGGAATGAGCAGTTCTTC. Its translation: CASSPTSASGGNEQFF. The full variable domain, its missing parts supplied by reference TRBV7-2 and TRBJ2-1, is GAGVSQSPSNKVTEKGKDVELRCDPISGHTALYWYRQSLGQGLEFLIYFQGNSAPDKSGLPSDRFSAERTGGSVSTLTIQRTQQEDSAVYLCASSPTSASGGNEQFFGPGTRLTVL.

The chain employs TRBV5-1 and TRBJ2-2; 7 bases align to TRBD2. The CDR3 totals 16 residues. J was trimmed by 2 bases and V by 4 bases; bases with no gene match: 8. Germline values: CDR1 SGHRS, CDR2 YFSETQ. CDR3 region: CASSLRSGINTGELFF. The CDR3 bases are TGCGCCAGCAGCCTGAGAAGCGGGATCAACACCGGGGAGCTGTTTTTT.

The CDR3 sequence: CASSLDRRGTDTQYF. CDR3 sequence (DNA): TGCGCCAGCAGCTTGGACCGACGGGGGACAGATACGCAGTATTTT. V usage is TRBV5-1 and J usage is TRBJ2-3; possibly TRBD2 for D (6 bases). The ends were cut back, 0 bases at V and 3 bases at J, with 11 bases in the middle. CDR1 is SGHRS, CDR2 YFSETQ, per germline. The CDR3 length is 15 residues.

The chain couples TRBV28 to TRBJ1-3; D remains ambiguous. The length of the CDR3 is 17 residues. Trimming removed 7 bases from V and 0 bases from J, with 19 bases in between. Germline-derived CDR1 and CDR2 are MDHEN and SYDVKM. CDR3 in DNA: TGTGCCAGCATACCATCAACTGGGTGGAGCTCTGGAAACACCATATATTTT. It is translated as CASIPSTGWSSGNTIYF.

The J gene is TRBJ2-7, the V gene TRBV5-6; 7 positions match TRBD2. CDR3 length: 12 amino acids. J was trimmed by 4 bases and V by 4 bases; bases with no gene match: 2. Per germline, CDR1 SGHDT and CDR2 YYEEEE. CDR3 sequence reads: CASSRGLYEQYF. The CDR3 region has the DNA TGTGCCAGCAGCAGGGGACTATACGAGCAGTACTTC.

The sample holds a few counts of this clone. The rearrangement links TRBV4-1 to TRBJ1-4; D is perhaps TRBD1 (6 bases). The V end was cut by 4 bases, the J end by 8 bases, with 14 bases between. CDR1 is MGHRA and CDR2 is YSYEKL in the germline V gene. The CDR3 contains 14 residues. The CDR3 DNA reads TGCGCCAGCAGCCCCTACAGGGCCTTGGAAAAACTGTTTTTT. Protein product: CASSPYRALEKLFF.

This clone was observed a single time. The V gene is TRBV5-1, the J gene TRBJ2-3; 9 positions match TRBD2. The length of the CDR3 is 16 residues. Germline trimming cut 6 bases from V and 3 bases from J; bases unmatched to any gene: 11. Per the germline V gene, CDR1 is SGHRS and CDR2 is YFSETQ. CDR3 DNA sequence: TGCGCCAGCAACCCCCTCAGCGGGGGGAGAACAGATACGCAGTATTTT. Residues: CASNPLSGGRTDTQYF.